This T cell receptor (beta chain) was retrieved from a study of cytomegalovirus exposure and HLA in healthy donors. Germline CDR1 and CDR2: SGHRS and YFSETQ. V gave up 0 bases and J gave up 7 bases; unmatched junction bases: 1. This CDR3 spans 13 amino acids. The PCR employed 60 Vbeta primers together with 13 Jbeta primers. Profiling relied on immunoSEQ multiplex PCR, and the TCRdb table lists in-frame clones only, not all of them. The repertoire consists of some 200,000 clones, with roughly 80% occurring once and the leading ten covering 0.39%. This sequence was found in a male donor in good health and CMV-seropositive. The V call is TRBV5-1, the J call TRBJ2-4, with TRBD1 matching 7 bases. The sequenced sample consisted of PBMCs. The CDR3 loop reads CASSLGGQNIQYF. The CDR3 DNA sequence: TGCGCCAGCAGCTTGGGGGGACAGAACATTCAGTACTTC.